The T cell receptor beta chain described here comes from a study of blood T cell repertoires in COVID-19. V lost 1 base, J lost 5 bases, and 9 bases stayed unmatched. The CDR3 totals 15 residues. Germline V gene data show CDR1 as SGHRS and CDR2 as YFSETQ. Measured with immunoSEQ multiplex PCR; TCRdb has only the in-frame clones, and not every one. In the table there are roughly 390,000 clones, around 87% of which are singletons. The V gene is TRBV5-1, the J gene TRBJ2-7; 7 bases line up with TRBD1. Sequenced: peripheral blood. The receptor was derived from a woman in her 30s with COVID-19, enrolled during active disease. The CDR3 here is CASSLYRGQLNEQYF. In DNA form, the CDR3 reads TGCGCCAGCAGCTTGTACCGGGGACAGCTAAACGAGCAGTACTTC. The full variable domain, with the rest looked up from reference TRBV5-1 and TRBJ2-7, is KAGVTQTPRYLIKTRGQQVTLSCSPISGHRSVSWYQQTPGQGLQFLFEYFSETQRNKGNFPGRFSGRQFSNSRSEMNVSTLELGDSALYLCASSLYRGQLNEQYFGPGTRLTVT.